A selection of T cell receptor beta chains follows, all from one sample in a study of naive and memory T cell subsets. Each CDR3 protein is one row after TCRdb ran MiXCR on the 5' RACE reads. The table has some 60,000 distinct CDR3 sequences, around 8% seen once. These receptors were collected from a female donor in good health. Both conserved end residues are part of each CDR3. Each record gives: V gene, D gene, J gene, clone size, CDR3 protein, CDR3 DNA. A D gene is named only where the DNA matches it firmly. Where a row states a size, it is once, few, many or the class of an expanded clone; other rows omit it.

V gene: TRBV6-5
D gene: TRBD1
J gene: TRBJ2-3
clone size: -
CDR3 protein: CASSLTGLGDTQYF
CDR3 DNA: TGTGCCAGCAGCTTGACAGGGCTTGGGGATACGCAGTATTTT

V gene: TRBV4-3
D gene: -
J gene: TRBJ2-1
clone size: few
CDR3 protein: CASSQEMLDEQFF
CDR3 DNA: TGCGCCAGCAGCCAAGAGATGTTAGATGAGCAGTTCTTC

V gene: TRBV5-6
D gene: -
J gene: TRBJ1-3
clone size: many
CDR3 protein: CASSQKTGIKSIYF
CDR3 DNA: TGTGCCAGCAGCCAGAAAACAGGGATTAAGTCCATATATTTT

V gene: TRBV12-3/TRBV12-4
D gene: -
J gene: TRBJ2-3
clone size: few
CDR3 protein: CASRPTGYGTDTQYF
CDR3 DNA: TGTGCCAGCAGACCTACAGGGTATGGCACAGATACGCAGTATTTT

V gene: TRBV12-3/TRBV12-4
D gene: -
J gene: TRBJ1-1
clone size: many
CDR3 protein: CASSFGRDTEAFF
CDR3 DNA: TGTGCCAGCAGTTTTGGCCGAGACACTGAAGCTTTCTTT

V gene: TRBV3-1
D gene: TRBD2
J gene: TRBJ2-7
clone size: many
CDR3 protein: CASSQRRGGYYEQYF
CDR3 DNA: TGTGCCAGCAGCCAACGGCGGGGGGGATACTACGAGCAGTACTTC

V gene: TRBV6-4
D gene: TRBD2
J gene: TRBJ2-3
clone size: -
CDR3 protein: CASSDSPSGGADTQYF
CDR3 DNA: TGTGCCAGCAGTGACTCTCCTAGTGGGGGGGCAGATACGCAGTATTTT

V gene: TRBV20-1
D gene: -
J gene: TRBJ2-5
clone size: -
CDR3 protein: CSARVGRRTSETQYF
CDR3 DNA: TGCAGTGCTAGAGTTGGCAGGAGAACTAGCGAGACCCAGTACTTC

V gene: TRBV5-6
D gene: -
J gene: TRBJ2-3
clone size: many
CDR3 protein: CASSSGRDTITDTQYF
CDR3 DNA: TGTGCCAGCAGCTCGGGAAGGGACACTATCACAGATACGCAGTATTTT

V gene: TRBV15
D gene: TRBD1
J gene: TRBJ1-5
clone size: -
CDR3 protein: CATSRDHTGGLPQHF
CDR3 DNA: TGTGCCACCAGCAGAGATCATACAGGGGGCCTGCCCCAGCATTTT

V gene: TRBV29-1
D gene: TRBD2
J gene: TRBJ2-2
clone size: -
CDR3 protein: CSGGTSAGGDTGELFF
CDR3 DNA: TGCAGCGGAGGGACTAGCGCGGGAGGGGACACCGGGGAGCTGTTTTTT

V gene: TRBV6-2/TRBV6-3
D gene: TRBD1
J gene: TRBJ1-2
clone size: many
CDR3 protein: CASRIQGTYGYTF
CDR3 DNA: TGTGCCAGCAGGATACAGGGGACCTATGGCTACACCTTC

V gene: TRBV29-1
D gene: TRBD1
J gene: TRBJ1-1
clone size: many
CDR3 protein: CSVIGTVEAFF
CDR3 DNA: TGCAGCGTCATTGGGACAGTTGAAGCTTTCTTT

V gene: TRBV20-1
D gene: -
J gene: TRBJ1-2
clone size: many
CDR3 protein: CSATRRKGLNYGYTF
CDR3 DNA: TGCAGTGCTACCCGACGGAAGGGATTGAATTATGGCTACACCTTC

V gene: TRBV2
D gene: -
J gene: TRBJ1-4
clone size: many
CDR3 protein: CACYSPSNEKLFF
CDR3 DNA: TGTGCCTGCTATTCCCCTTCAAATGAAAAACTGTTTTTT

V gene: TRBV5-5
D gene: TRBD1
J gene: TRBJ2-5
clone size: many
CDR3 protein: CASSFGTVSKETQYF
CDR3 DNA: TGTGCCAGCAGCTTCGGGACAGTCAGTAAAGAGACCCAGTACTTC

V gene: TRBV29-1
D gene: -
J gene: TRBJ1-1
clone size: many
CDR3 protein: CSVGMNTEAFF
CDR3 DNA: TGCAGCGTAGGTATGAACACTGAAGCTTTCTTT

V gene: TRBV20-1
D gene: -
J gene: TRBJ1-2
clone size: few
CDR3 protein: CSATPGPQYGYTF
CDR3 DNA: TGCAGTGCTACCCCCGGGCCCCAGTATGGCTACACCTTC

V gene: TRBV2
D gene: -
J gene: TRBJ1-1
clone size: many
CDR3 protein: CASSIDLTVNTEAFF
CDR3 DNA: TGTGCCAGCAGTATCGACTTGACAGTGAACACTGAAGCTTTCTTT

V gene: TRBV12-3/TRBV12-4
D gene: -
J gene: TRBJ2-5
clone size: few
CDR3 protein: CASSFASRETQYF
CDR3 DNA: TGTGCCAGCAGTTTCGCCTCGCGGGAGACCCAGTACTTC

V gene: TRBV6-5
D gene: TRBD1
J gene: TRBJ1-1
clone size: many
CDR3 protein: CASRSTGAHTEAFF
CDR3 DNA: TGTGCCAGCAGGTCCACAGGGGCCCACACTGAAGCTTTCTTT

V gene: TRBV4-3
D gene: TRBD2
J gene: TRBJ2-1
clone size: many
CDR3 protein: CASSQDGLAGGREQFF
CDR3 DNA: TGCGCCAGCAGCCAAGATGGGCTAGCGGGGGGTCGGGAGCAGTTCTTC

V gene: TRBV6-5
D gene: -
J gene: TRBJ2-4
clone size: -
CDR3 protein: CASRPWDLAKNIQYF
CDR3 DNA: TGTGCCAGCAGACCCTGGGACCTAGCCAAAAACATTCAGTACTTC

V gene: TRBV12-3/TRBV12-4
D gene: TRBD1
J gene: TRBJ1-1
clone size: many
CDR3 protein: CASSPQAGGKLGEAFF
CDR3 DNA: TGTGCCAGCAGTCCTCAGGCAGGGGGCAAATTGGGTGAAGCTTTCTTT

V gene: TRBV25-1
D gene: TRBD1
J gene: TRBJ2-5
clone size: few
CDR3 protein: CASSDNAGGQETQYF
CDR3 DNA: TGTGCCAGCAGTGATAATGCAGGGGGCCAAGAGACCCAGTACTTC

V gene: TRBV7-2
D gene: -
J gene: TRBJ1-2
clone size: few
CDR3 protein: CASSPLGPLYGYTF
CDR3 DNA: TGTGCCAGCAGCCCGCTGGGGCCCCTCTATGGCTACACCTTC

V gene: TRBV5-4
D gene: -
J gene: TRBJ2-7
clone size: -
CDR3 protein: CASSLKPFSYEQYF
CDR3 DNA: TGTGCCAGCAGCTTGAAACCGTTCTCCTACGAGCAGTACTTC

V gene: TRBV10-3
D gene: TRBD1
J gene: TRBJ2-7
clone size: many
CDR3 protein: CAISTSGTGDYEQYF
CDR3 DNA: TGTGCCATCAGCACATCCGGGACAGGGGACTACGAGCAGTACTTC

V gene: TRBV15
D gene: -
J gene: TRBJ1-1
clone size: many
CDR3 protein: CATSRDPGTYTEAFF
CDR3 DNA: TGTGCCACCAGCAGAGATCCGGGCACTTACACTGAAGCTTTCTTT

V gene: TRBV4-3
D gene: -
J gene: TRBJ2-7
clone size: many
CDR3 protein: CASSQAAGADYEQYF
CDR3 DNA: TGCGCCAGCAGCCAAGCTGCGGGGGCGGACTACGAGCAGTACTTC

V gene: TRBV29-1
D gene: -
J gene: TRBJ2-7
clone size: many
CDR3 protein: CSVNRAMGEQYF
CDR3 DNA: TGCAGCGTAAACCGGGCCATGGGAGAGCAGTACTTC

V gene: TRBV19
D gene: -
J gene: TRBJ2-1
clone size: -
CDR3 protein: CASSIRGGEQFF
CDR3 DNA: TGTGCCAGTAGTATTCGTGGGGGTGAGCAGTTCTTC

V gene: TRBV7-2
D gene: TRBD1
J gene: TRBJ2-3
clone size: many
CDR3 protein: CASSSQTGPTDTQYF
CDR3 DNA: TGTGCCAGCAGCTCCCAGACAGGGCCCACAGATACGCAGTATTTT

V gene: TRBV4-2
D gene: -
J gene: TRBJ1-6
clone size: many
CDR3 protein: CASSQDRSPGSPLHF
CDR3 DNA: TGTGCCAGCAGCCAAGATCGGTCTCCGGGCTCACCCCTCCACTTT

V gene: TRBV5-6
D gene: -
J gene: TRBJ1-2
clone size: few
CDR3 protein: CASSLPGRPSGYTF
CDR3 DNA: TGTGCCAGCAGCTTGCCCGGTCGGCCGAGCGGCTACACCTTC

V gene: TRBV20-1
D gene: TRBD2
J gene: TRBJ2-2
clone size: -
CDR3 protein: CSASASGGPFTGELFF
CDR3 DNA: TGCAGTGCTAGCGCTAGCGGGGGGCCCTTCACCGGGGAGCTGTTTTTT

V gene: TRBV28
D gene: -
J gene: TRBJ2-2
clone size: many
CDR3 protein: CASLVTGTEDTGELFF
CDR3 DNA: TGTGCCAGCCTAGTAACCGGGACGGAGGACACCGGGGAGCTGTTTTTT

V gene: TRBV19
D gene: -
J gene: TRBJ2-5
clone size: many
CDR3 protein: CASRTPSGETQYF
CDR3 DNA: TGTGCCAGTAGAACCCCCTCCGGAGAGACCCAGTACTTC

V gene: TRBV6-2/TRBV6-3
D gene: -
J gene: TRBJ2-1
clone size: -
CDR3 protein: CASSLVLSNNEQFF
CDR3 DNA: TGTGCCAGCAGTTTGGTTCTTAGTAACAATGAGCAGTTCTTC

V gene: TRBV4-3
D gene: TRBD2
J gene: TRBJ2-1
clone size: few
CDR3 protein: CASSQDRAGGQFEQFF
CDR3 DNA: TGCGCCAGCAGCCAAGATCGAGCGGGGGGGCAATTTGAGCAGTTCTTC

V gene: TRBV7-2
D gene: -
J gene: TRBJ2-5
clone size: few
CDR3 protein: CASSLIWGPQETQYF
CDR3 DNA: TGTGCCAGCAGCTTGATCTGGGGCCCGCAAGAGACCCAGTACTTC

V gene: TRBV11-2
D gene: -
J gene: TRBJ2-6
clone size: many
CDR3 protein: CASSLAGANVLTF
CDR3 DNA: TGTGCCAGCAGCTTAGCTGGGGCCAACGTCCTGACTTTC

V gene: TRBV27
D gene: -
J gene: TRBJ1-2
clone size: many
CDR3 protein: CASSLKGGNYGYTF
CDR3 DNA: TGTGCCAGCAGTTTAAAGGGGGGAAACTATGGCTACACCTTC

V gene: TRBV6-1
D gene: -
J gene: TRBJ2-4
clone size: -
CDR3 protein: CASCRAQAKNIQYF
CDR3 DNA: TGTGCCAGCTGCCGAGCGCAAGCCAAAAACATTCAGTACTTC

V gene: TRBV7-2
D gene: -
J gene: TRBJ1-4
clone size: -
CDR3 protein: CASSGGTNEKLFF
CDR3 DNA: TGTGCCAGCAGCGGGGGAACTAATGAAAAACTGTTTTTT